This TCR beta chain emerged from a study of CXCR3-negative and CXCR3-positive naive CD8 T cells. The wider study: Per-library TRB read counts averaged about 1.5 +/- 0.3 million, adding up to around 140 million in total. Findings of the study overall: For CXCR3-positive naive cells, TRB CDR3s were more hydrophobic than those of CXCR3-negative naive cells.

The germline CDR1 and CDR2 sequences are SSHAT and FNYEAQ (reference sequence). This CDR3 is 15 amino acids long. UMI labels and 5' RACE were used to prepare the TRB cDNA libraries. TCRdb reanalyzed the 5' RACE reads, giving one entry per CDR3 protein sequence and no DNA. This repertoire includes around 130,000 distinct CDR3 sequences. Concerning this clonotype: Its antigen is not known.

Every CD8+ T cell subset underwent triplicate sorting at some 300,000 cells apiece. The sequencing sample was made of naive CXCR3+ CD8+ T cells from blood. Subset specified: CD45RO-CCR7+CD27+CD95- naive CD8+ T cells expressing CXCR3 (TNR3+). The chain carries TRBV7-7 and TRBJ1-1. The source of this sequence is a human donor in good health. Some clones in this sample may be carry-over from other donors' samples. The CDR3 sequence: CASSAHEAANTEAFF.